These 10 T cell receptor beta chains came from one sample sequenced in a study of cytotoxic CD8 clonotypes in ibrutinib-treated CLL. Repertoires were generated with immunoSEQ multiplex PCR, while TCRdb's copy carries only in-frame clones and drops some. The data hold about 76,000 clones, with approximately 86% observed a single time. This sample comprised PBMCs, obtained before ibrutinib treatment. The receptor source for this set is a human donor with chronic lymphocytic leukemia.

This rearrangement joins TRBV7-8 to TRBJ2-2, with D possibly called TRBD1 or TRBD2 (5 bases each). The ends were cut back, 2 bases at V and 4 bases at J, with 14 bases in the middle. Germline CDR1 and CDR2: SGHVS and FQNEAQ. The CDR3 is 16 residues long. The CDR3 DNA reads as TGTGCCAGCAGCTTAACTGGCCGGGGCCCCACCGGGGAGCTGTTTTTT. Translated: CASSLTGRGPTGELFF.

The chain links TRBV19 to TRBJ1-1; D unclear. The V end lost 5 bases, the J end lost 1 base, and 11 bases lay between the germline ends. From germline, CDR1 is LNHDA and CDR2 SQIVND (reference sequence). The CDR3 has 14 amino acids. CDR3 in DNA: TGTGCCAGTAGTCCCTCGAAAGGGAACACTGAAGCTTTCTTT. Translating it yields CASSPSKGNTEAFF.

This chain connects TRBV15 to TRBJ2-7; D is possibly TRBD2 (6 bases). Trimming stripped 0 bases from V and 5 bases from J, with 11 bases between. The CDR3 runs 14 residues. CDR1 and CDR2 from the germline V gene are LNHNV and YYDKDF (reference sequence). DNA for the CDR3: TGTGCCACCAGCAGAGACAGGAGGGTCAACGAGCAGTACTTC. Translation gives CATSRDRRVNEQYF.

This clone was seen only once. For the CDR3, the DNA is TGTGCCAGCAGCTTAAGGGTCGGGGAGGGAGGTGGACTGTTTTTT. As protein: CASSLRVGEGGGLFF. This chain joins TRBV7-2 and TRBJ1-4; D is undetermined. With 2 bases removed from V and 13 bases from J, the gap between germline ends came to 20 bases. Looked up from germline, CDR1 is SGHTA and CDR2 is FQGNSA. This CDR3 comprises 15 residues.

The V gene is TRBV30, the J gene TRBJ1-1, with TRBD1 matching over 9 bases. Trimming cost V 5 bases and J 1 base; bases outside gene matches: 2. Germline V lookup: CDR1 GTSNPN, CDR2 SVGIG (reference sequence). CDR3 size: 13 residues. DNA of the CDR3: TGTGCCTGGGGGACAGGGCGGAACACTGAAGCTTTCTTT. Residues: CAWGTGRNTEAFF.

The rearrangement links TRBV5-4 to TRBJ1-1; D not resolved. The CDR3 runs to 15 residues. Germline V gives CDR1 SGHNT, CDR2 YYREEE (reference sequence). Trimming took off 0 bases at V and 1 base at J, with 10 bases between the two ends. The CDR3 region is CASSLGLGRNTEAFF. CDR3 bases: TGTGCCAGCAGCTTGGGGCTAGGGAGGAACACTGAAGCTTTCTTT.

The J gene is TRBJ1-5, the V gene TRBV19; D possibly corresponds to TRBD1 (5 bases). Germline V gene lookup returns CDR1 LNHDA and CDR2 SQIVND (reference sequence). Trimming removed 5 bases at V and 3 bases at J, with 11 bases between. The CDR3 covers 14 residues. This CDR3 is CASSQQEPNQPQHF. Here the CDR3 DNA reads TGTGCCAGTAGTCAACAGGAACCCAATCAGCCCCAGCATTTT. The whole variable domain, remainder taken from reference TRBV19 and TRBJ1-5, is DGGITQSPKYLFRKEGQNVTLSCEQNLNHDAMYWYRQDPGQGLRLIYYSQIVNDFQKGDIAEGYSVSREKKESFPLTVTSAQKNPTAFYLCASSQQEPNQPQHFGDGTRLSIL.

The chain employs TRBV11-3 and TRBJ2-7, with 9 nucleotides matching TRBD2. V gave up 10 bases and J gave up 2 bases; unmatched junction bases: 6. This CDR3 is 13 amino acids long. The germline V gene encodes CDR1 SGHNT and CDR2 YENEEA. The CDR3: CAIRASGTYEQYF. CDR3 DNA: TGTGCCATCCGGGCTAGCGGGACCTACGAGCAGTACTTC. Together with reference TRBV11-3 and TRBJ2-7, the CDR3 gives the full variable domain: EAGVVQSPRYKIIEKKQPVAFWCNPISGHNTLYWYLQNLGQGPELLIRYENEEAVDDSQLPKDRFSAERLKGVDSTLKIQPAELGDSAVYLCAIRASGTYEQYFGPGTRLTVT.

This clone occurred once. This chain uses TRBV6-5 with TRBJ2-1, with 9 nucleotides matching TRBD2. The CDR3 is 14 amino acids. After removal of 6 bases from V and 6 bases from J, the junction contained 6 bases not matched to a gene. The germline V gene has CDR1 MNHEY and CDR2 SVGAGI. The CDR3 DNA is TGTGCCAGCAGCAAGCGGGAGGCAAGCAATGAGCAGTTCTTC. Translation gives CASSKREASNEQFF.

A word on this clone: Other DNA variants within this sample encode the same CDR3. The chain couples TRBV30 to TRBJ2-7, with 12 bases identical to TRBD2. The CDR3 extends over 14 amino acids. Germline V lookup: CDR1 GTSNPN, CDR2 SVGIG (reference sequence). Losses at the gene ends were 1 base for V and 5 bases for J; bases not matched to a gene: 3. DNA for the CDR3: TGTGCCTGGAGTGGAAGACTAGCGGGAGACGAGCAGTACTTC. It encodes CAWSGRLAGDEQYF.